The 10 T cell receptor beta chains reported below all come from one sample, sequenced in a study of cytomegalovirus exposure and HLA in healthy donors (dated by TCRdb to 2016 to 2017). The library was made by the immunoSEQ multiplex PCR assay. For the multiplex PCR, a mixture combining 60 forward primers for TCR Vbeta segments and 13 reverse primers for TCR Jbeta segments was used. TCRdb took over this immuneACCESS table, retaining in-frame rearrangements with V and J assigned. Such tables are incomplete; in checked studies, under half of the missing clones stem from an unresolved V gene, and the remainder is unexplained. Present in this sample are 120,000 to 150,000 clones, approximately 70% of which were seen just once. The ten largest clones represent 1% to 1.5% of the sample. The sample taken for sequencing was PBMCs. Receptors were obtained from a woman aged 40-49 years in good health and CMV-seronegative.

The chain couples TRBV7-6 to TRBJ1-6, with D perhaps TRBD1 (5 bases). V was pared by 5 bases and J by 7 bases, with 9 bases between. The length of the CDR3 is 13 residues. In germline, CDR1 is SGHVS, CDR2 FNYEAQ. CDR3 DNA sequence: TGTGCCAGCAGCGGGACTCAAAATTCACCCCTCCACTTT. Protein sequence: CASSGTQNSPLHF.

V is TRBV6-1 and J is TRBJ1-1; possible D gene TRBD1, 5 bases. This CDR3 spans 14 amino acids. V was cut by 6 bases and J by 0 bases, with 11 bases left in between. Germline V CDR1 and CDR2: MNHNS, SASEGT. The CDR3 DNA is TGTGCCAGCAGAACAGGACCCATGAACACTGAAGCTTTCTTT. It encodes CASRTGPMNTEAFF.

There are a few counts of this clone. V gene TRBV6-5 combines with J gene TRBJ2-7; no definite D call. The CDR3 runs to 14 residues. Looked up from germline, CDR1 is MNHEY and CDR2 is SVGAGI. Trimming took 0 bases from V and 6 from J, leaving 12 bases between them. The CDR3 nucleotides are TGTGCCAGCAGTTACTCAGGCAGCAGAGGCGAGCAGTACTTC. It specifies CASSYSGSRGEQYF.

The chain employs TRBV2 and TRBJ2-7, with D maybe TRBD2 (5 bases). With 9 bases removed from V and 2 bases from J, the gap between germline ends came to 11 bases. This CDR3 contains 12 residues. Germline values: CDR1 SNHLY, CDR2 FYNNEI. The CDR3 DNA follows: TGTGCCAGTTCCTTCGGGACCTACGAGCAGTACTTC. The encoded protein is CASSFGTYEQYF.

This clone appeared a few times. One junction end does not reproduce the germline sequence, and a read error may be involved. The chain carries TRBV2 and TRBJ2-5; TRBD1 might be the D (5 bases). The CDR3 spans 11 residues. Germline lookup yields CDR1 SNHLY and CDR2 FYNNEI. CDR3 DNA: TGTGCCAGCAGCGAAGTAGGGGCCCAGTACTTC. Encoded protein: CASSEVGAQYF.

CDR3 amino acids: CASSPEGGYDTQYF. Here the CDR3 DNA reads TGTGCCAGCAGCCCCGAAGGGGGCTACGATACGCAGTATTTT. The chain uses TRBV9 and TRBJ2-3, with 7 bases identical to TRBD1. Looked up from germline, CDR1 is SGDLS and CDR2 is YYNGEE. Germline trimming cut 4 bases from V and 6 bases from J; bases unmatched to any gene: 8. The CDR3 contains 14 residues.

The gene calls are TRBV5-6 and TRBJ2-7; the match to TRBD1 covers 10 bases. The CDR3 is 13 residues long. Germline V gene sequence: CDR1 SGHDT, CDR2 YYEEEE. J gave up 3 bases and V 3 bases, and 0 bases lay outside the gene matches. The CDR3 region is CASSWDRGYEQYF. CDR3 coding DNA: TGTGCCAGCAGCTGGGACAGGGGCTACGAGCAGTACTTC.

V usage is TRBV4-1 and J usage is TRBJ2-5; tentatively, D is TRBD2 (5 bases). V lost 4 bases, J lost 2 bases, and 14 bases lay in between. Germline V lookup: CDR1 MGHRA, CDR2 YSYEKL. This CDR3 has 15 amino acids. CDR3 in amino acids: CASSLQPGYQETQYF. The CDR3 bases are TGCGCCAGCAGCCTACAACCGGGATATCAAGAGACCCAGTACTTC.

V gene TRBV11-3 combines with J gene TRBJ1-3; the D gene is possibly TRBD1 (6 bases). Germline CDR1 and CDR2: SGHNT and YENEEA. With 1 base removed from V and 0 bases from J, the gap between germline ends came to 16 bases. The CDR3 runs 18 residues. DNA for the CDR3: TGTGCCAGCAGCTTAGTCGATGACAGGATTAGCTCTGGAAACACCATATATTTT. It specifies CASSLVDDRISSGNTIYF. The variable domain in full, with the rest retrieved from reference TRBV11-3 and TRBJ1-3, is EAGVVQSPRYKIIEKKQPVAFWCNPISGHNTLYWYLQNLGQGPELLIRYENEEAVDDSQLPKDRFSAERLKGVDSTLKIQPAELGDSAVYLCASSLVDDRISSGNTIYFGEGSWLTVV.

This clone was observed a handful of times. The chain links TRBV18 to TRBJ1-1; D remains ambiguous. The CDR3 consists of 13 residues. Trimming left V 4 bases short and J 4 bases short, with 10 bases between. From germline, CDR1 is KGHSH and CDR2 LQKENI. The CDR3 sequence: CASSLFVLTEAFF. DNA of the CDR3: TGTGCCAGCTCACTATTTGTTCTCACTGAAGCTTTCTTT.